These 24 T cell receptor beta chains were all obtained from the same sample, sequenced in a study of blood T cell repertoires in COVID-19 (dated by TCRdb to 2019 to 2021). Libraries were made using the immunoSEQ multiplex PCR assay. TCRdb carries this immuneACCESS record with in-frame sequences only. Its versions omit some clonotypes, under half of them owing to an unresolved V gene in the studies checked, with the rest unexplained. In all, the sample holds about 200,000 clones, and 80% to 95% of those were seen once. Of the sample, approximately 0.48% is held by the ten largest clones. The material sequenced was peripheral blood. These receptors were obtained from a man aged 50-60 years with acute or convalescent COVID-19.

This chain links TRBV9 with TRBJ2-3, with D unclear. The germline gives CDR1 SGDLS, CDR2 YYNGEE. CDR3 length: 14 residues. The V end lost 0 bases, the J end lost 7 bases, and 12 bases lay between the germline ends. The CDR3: CASSVDATANTQYF. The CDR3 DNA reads TGTGCCAGCAGCGTAGACGCCACTGCTAATACGCAGTATTTT.

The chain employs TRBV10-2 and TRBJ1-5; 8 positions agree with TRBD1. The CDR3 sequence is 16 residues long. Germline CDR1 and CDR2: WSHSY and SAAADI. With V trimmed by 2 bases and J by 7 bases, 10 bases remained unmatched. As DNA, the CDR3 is TGCGCCAGCAGTGAGGACGCAGGGGGCGCAAGGCAGCCCCAGCATTTT. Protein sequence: CASSEDAGGARQPQHF.

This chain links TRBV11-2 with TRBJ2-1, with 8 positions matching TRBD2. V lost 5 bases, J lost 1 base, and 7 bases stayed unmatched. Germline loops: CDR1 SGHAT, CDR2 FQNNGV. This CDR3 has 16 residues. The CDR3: CASSPLAGLSYNEQFF. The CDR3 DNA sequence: TGTGCCAGCAGCCCATTAGCGGGGCTATCCTACAATGAGCAGTTCTTC. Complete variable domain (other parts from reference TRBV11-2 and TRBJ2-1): EAGVAQSPRYKIIEKRQSVAFWCNPISGHATLYWYQQILGQGPKLLIQFQNNGVVDDSQLPKDRFSAERLKGVDSTLKIQPAKLEDSAVYLCASSPLAGLSYNEQFFGPGTRLTVL.

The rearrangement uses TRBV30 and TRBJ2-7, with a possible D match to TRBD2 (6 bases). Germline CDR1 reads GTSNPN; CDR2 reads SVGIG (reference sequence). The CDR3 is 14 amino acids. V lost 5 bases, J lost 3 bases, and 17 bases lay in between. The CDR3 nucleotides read TGTGCCTGGGCGGAGGGCAACGCGGGCTACGAGCAGTACTTC. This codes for CAWAEGNAGYEQYF.

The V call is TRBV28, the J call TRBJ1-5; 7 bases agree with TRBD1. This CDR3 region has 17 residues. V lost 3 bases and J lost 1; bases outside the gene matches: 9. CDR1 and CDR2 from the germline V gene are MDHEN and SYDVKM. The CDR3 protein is CASSFPRQGLSNQPQHF. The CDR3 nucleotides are TGTGCCAGCAGTTTTCCGAGACAGGGATTAAGCAATCAGCCCCAGCATTTT.

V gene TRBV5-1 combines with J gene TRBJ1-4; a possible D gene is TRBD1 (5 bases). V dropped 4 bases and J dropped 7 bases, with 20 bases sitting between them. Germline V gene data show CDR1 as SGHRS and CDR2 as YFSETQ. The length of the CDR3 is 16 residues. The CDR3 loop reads CASSPAGGTGGEKLFF. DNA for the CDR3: TGCGCCAGCAGCCCGGCCGGCGGGACCGGGGGTGAAAAACTGTTTTTT.

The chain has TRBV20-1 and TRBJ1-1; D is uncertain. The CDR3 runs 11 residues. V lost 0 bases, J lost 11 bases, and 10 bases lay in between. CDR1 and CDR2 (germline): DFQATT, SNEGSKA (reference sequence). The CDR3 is CSARDRGSAFF. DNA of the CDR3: TGCAGTGCTAGAGATCGCGGGTCGGCTTTCTTT.

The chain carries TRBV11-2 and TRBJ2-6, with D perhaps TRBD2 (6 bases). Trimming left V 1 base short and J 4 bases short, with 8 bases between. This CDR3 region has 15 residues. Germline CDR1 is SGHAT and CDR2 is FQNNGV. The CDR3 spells CASSLVGLGANVLTF. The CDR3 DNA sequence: TGTGCCAGCAGCTTAGTCGGACTAGGGGCCAACGTCCTGACTTTC. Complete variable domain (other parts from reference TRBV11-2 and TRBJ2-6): EAGVAQSPRYKIIEKRQSVAFWCNPISGHATLYWYQQILGQGPKLLIQFQNNGVVDDSQLPKDRFSAERLKGVDSTLKIQPAKLEDSAVYLCASSLVGLGANVLTFGAGSRLTVL.

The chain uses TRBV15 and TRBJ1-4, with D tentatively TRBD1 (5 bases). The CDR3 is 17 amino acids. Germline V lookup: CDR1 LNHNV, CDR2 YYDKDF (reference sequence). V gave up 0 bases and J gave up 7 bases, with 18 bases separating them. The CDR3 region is CATSRDYSRAGGEKLFF. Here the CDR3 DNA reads TGTGCCACCAGCAGAGATTATAGCAGGGCGGGAGGTGAAAAACTGTTTTTT.

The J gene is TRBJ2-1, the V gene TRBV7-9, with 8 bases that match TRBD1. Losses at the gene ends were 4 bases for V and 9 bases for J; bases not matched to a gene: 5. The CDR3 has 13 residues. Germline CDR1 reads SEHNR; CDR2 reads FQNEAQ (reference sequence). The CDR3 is CASSSGQGIEQFF. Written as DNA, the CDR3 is TGTGCCAGCAGCTCAGGACAGGGAATTGAGCAGTTCTTC.

CDR3 sequence reads: CASSRTGTQDTQYF. The CDR3, as DNA: TGTGCCAGCAGCCGGACCGGGACTCAAGATACGCAGTATTTT. The rearrangement joins TRBV3-1 (or the pseudogene TRBV3-2) to TRBJ2-3; D possibly corresponds to TRBD2 (6 bases). CDR1 and CDR2 from the germline V gene are LGHDT and YNNKEL (reference sequence). V lost 4 bases and J 5 bases, leaving 13 bases between the germline ends. CDR3 length equals 14 residues.

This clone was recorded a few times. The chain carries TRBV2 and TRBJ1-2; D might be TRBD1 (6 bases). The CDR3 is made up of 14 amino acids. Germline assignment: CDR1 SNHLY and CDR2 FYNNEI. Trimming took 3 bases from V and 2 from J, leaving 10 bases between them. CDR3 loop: CASSEGRGNYGYTF. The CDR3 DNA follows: TGTGCCAGCAGTGAGGGGAGGGGGAACTATGGCTACACCTTC.

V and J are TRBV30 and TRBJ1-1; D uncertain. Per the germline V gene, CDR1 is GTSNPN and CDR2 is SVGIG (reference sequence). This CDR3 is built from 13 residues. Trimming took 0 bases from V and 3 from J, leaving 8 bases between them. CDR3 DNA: TGTGCCTGGAGTGTAGTCGGAGACACTGAAGCTTTCTTT. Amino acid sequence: CAWSVVGDTEAFF.

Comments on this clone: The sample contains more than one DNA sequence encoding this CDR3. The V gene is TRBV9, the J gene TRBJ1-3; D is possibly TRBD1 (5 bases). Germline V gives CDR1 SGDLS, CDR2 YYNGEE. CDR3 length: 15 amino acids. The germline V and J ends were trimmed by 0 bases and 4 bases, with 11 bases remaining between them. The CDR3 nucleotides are TGTGCCAGCAGCGTAGGGGGGGTCACCGGAAACACCATATATTTT. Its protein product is CASSVGGVTGNTIYF.

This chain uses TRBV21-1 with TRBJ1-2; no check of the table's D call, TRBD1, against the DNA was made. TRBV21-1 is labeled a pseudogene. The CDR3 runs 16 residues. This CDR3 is CASSRGQGAIGYGYTF. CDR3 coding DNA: TGTGCCAGCAGCAGGGGACAGGGGGCTATAGGCTATGGCTACACCTTC.

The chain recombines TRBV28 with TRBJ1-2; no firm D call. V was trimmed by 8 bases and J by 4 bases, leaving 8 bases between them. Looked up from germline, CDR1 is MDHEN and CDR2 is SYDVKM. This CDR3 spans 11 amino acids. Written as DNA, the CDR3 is TGTGCCAGCGGCACCAGCTATGGCTACACCTTC. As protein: CASGTSYGYTF.

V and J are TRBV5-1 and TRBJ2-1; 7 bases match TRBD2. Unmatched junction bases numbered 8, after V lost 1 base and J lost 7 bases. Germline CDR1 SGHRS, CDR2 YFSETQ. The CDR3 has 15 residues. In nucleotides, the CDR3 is TGCGCCAGCAGCTTGTATGGCGGGGGAGGGAATGAGCAGTTCTTC. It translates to CASSLYGGGGNEQFF. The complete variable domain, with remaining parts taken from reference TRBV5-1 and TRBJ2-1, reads KAGVTQTPRYLIKTRGQQVTLSCSPISGHRSVSWYQQTPGQGLQFLFEYFSETQRNKGNFPGRFSGRQFSNSRSEMNVSTLELGDSALYLCASSLYGGGGNEQFFGPGTRLTVL.

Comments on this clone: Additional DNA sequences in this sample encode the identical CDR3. Here the CDR3 DNA reads TGTGCCAGCAGCCTCGGCGGGGAGGAGACCCAGTACTTC. It yields the protein CASSLGGEETQYF. This chain connects TRBV12-3 or TRBV12-4 to TRBJ2-5; D possibly corresponds to TRBD2 (6 bases). V was clipped by 6 bases and J by 5 bases, with 13 bases between them. This CDR3 spans 13 amino acids.

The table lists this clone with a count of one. The CDR3 region is CASSLSQGLDTGELFF. In DNA, the CDR3 is TGTGCCAGCAGCTTAAGTCAGGGTCTAGACACCGGGGAGCTGTTTTTT. This rearrangement joins TRBV7-3 to TRBJ2-2; tentatively, D is TRBD1 (5 bases). Germline V gene sequence: CDR1 SGHTA, CDR2 FQGTGA. The CDR3 loop spans 16 amino acids. V lost 1 base, J lost 3 bases, and 12 bases lay in between.

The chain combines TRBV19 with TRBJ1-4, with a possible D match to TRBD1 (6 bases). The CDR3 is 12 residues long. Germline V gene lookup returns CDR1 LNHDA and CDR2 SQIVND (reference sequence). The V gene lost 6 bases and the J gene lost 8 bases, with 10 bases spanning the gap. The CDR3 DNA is TGTGCCAGTAGCCTGGGGGCGGAAAAACTGTTTTTT. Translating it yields CASSLGAEKLFF.

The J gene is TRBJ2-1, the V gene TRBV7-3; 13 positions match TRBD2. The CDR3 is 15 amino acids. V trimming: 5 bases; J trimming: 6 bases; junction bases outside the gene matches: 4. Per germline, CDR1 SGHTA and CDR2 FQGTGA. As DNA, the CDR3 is TGTGCCAGCAGCAAACTAGCGGGAGGGGGCAATGAGCAGTTCTTC. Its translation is CASSKLAGGGNEQFF.

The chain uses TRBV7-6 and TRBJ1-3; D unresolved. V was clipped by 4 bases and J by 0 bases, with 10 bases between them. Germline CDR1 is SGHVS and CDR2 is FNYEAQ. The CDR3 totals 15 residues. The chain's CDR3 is CASSSRGISGNTIYF. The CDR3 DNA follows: TGTGCCAGCAGCTCCCGAGGGATCTCTGGAAACACCATATATTTT. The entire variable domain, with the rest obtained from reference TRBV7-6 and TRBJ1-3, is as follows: GAGVSQSPRYKVTKRGQDVALRCDPISGHVSLYWYRQALGQGPEFLTYFNYEAQQDKSGLPNDRFSAERPEGSISTLTIQRTEQRDSAMYRCASSSRGISGNTIYFGEGSWLTVV.

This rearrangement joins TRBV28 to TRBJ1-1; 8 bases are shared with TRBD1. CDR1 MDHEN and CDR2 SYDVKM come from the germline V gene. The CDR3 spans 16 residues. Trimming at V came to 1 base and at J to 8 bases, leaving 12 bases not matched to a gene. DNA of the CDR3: TGTGCCAGCAGTTTATCAGTAGGGCCAGGGGGCAGAGAAGCTTTCTTT. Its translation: CASSLSVGPGGREAFF.

CDR3 nucleotide sequence: TGTGCCAGTAGTGACTCATCCACGGGTTCGGAGACCCAGTACTTC. This translates into CASSDSSTGSETQYF. V gene TRBV19 combines with J gene TRBJ2-5; D is uncertain. This CDR3 has 15 amino acids. Looked up from germline, CDR1 is LNHDA and CDR2 is SQIVND (reference sequence). Trimming took 5 bases from V and 5 from J, leaving 18 bases between them.